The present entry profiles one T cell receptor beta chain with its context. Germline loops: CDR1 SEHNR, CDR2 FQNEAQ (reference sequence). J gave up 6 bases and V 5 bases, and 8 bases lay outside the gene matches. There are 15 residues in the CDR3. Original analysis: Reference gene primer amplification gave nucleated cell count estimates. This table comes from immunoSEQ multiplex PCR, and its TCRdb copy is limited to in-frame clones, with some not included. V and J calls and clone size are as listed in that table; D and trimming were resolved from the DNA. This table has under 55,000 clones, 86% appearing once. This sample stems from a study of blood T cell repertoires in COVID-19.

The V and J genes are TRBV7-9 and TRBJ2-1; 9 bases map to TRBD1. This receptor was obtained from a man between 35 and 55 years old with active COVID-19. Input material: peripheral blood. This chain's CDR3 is CASSPRDRVVNEQFF. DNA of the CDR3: TGTGCCAGCAGCCCGAGGGACAGGGTGGTCAATGAGCAGTTCTTC.